A selection of T cell receptor beta chains follows, all from one sample in a study of CD8 T cells in ankylosing spondylitis. In TCRdb, the 5' RACE reads were re-called with MiXCR into one record per CDR3 protein. The repertoire includes about 36,000 distinct CDR3 sequences, 6% of them detected once, and 12% sits in the top ten. Sequencing was done on a sample of blood, either unsorted or a sorted T cell fraction (not recorded which). These receptors were collected from a male donor with ankylosing spondylitis or in good health (not recorded which). Both conserved end residues are part of each CDR3. The D gene is left open where the match is weak. Rows give clone size only sometimes, using once, few, many, or a class for an expanded clone.

clone size	J gene	V gene	D gene	CDR3 protein	CDR3 DNA
many	TRBJ1-1	TRBV25-1	NA	CASSAREQGGAFF	TGTGCCAGCAGTGCTCGCGAACAGGGTGGCGCTTTCTTT
many	TRBJ2-3	TRBV27	NA	CASSPSETDTQYF	TGTGCCAGCAGTCCTAGCGAGACAGATACGCAGTATTTT
many	TRBJ2-1	TRBV5-4	NA	CASSSEPGHSSYNEQFF	TGTGCCAGCAGCTCCGAACCGGGACATAGCTCCTACAATGAGCAGTTCTTC
many	TRBJ2-2	TRBV27	TRBD2	CASSQRTSGTGELFF	TGTGCCAGCAGTCAGCGGACTAGCGGTACCGGGGAGCTGTTTTTT
many	TRBJ2-7	TRBV4-1	NA	CASSQIDGAYEQYF	TGCGCCAGCAGCCAAATAGACGGAGCTTACGAGCAGTACTTC
many	TRBJ1-1	TRBV7-8	NA	CASSLVQGPNTEAFF	TGTGCCAGCAGCTTAGTGCAGGGCCCGAACACTGAAGCTTTCTTT
many	TRBJ1-1	TRBV7-2	TRBD1	CASRRDRALNTEAFF	TGTGCCAGCAGGAGAGACAGGGCCCTGAACACTGAAGCTTTCTTT
many	TRBJ1-4	TRBV20-1	NA	CSARVSGGYGEKLFF	TGCAGTGCTAGAGTTTCGGGGGGATATGGGGAAAAACTGTTTTTT
many	TRBJ2-5	TRBV4-2	NA	CASSQDGAGKTQYF	TGTGCCAGCAGCCAAGATGGGGCGGGGAAGACCCAGTACTTC
many	TRBJ2-1	TRBV7-9	TRBD2	CASSSRRVAGGSNEQFF	TGTGCCAGCAGCTCCCGCCGGGTAGCGGGGGGGAGTAATGAGCAGTTCTTC
many	TRBJ2-1	TRBV20-1	NA	CSASVWQGGNEQFF	TGCAGTGCTAGCGTATGGCAAGGGGGTAATGAACAGTTCTTC
many	TRBJ2-3	TRBV20-1	NA	CSARDLRGSDTQYF	TGCAGTGCTAGAGATCTCAGGGGATCAGATACGCAGTATTTT
many	TRBJ2-7	TRBV19	TRBD1	CASSTAAKSTGGANEQYF	TGTGCCAGTAGTACCGCCGCTAAATCGACAGGGGGCGCGAACGAGCAGTACTTC
many	TRBJ2-1	TRBV18	NA	CASSPRAGYNEQFF	TGTGCCAGCTCACCCAGGGCGGGATACAATGAGCAGTTCTTC
many	TRBJ2-7	TRBV4-2	NA	CASSPNPGGGSSYEQYF	TGTGCCAGCAGCCCGAACCCCGGTGGGGGTAGCTCCTACGAGCAGTACTTC
NA	TRBJ2-7	TRBV10-1	NA	CARQVPGVLCEQYF	TGCGCCAGGCAGGTCCCAGGGGTCTTGTGCGAGCAGTACTTC
few	TRBJ2-1	TRBV6-5	TRBD2	CASSSSNGLAGYNEQFF	TGTGCCAGCAGTTCATCTAATGGACTAGCGGGGTACAATGAGCAGTTCTTC
many	TRBJ2-7	TRBV4-1	TRBD1	CASSYRDRNYEQYF	TGCGCCAGCAGCTACCGGGACAGGAATTACGAGCAGTACTTC
many	TRBJ2-3	TRBV29-1	NA	CSVAGIRTDTQYF	TGCAGCGTTGCAGGGATTCGCACAGATACGCAGTATTTT
many	TRBJ2-1	TRBV5-6	TRBD1	CASSSLWGQGSYEQFF	TGTGCCAGCAGCTCGTTATGGGGACAGGGAAGCTATGAGCAGTTCTTC
NA	TRBJ2-7	TRBV29-1	TRBD1	CSVLGQGVHEQYF	TGCAGCGTTTTAGGACAGGGTGTCCACGAGCAGTACTTC
many	TRBJ1-1	TRBV7-3	NA	CASSPTGARTEAFF	TGTGCCAGCAGCCCTACGGGGGCTCGGACTGAAGCTTTCTTT
many	TRBJ2-1	TRBV4-2	NA	CASSQDGQSYNEQFF	TGTGCCAGCAGCCAAGATGGTCAGTCCTACAATGAGCAGTTCTTC
many	TRBJ2-5	TRBV5-5	TRBD1	CASSLDGTEQETQYF	TGTGCCAGCAGCTTGGACGGGACAGAGCAAGAGACCCAGTACTTC
many	TRBJ2-3	TRBV28	NA	CASSPLGGPNTNTQYF	TGTGCCAGCAGTCCACTGGGGGGCCCGAACACGAATACGCAGTATTTT
many	TRBJ2-7	TRBV4-1	TRBD1	CASSQEAAGTGDDEQYF	TGCGCCAGCAGCCAAGAGGCTGCGGGGACAGGGGATGACGAGCAGTACTTC
many	TRBJ2-3	TRBV14	NA	CASSQDAGDTQYF	TGTGCCAGCAGCCAAGATGCAGGAGATACGCAGTATTTT
many	TRBJ2-7	TRBV18	NA	CASSPWAGQESEQYF	TGTGCCAGCTCACCATGGGCAGGGCAAGAAAGCGAGCAGTACTTC
many	TRBJ2-1	TRBV2	TRBD2	CASRFTSDDNEQFF	TGTGCCAGCAGGTTTACTAGCGACGACAATGAGCAGTTCTTC
many	TRBJ2-1	TRBV9	NA	CASSARGSDYNEQFF	TGTGCCAGCAGCGCCCGCGGGTCGGACTACAATGAGCAGTTCTTC
many	TRBJ1-5	TRBV4-1	TRBD1	CASSHQTGEAQHF	TGCGCCAGCAGCCATCAAACAGGGGAGGCCCAGCATTTT